This is a list of T cell receptor beta chains from one sample in a study of T cell responses to AZD1222 COVID-19 vaccine. Libraries were prepared by immunoSEQ multiplex PCR; TCRdb keeps only in-frame clonotypes and omits some of them. The sample records some 280,000 clones, about 94% being singletons. The material sequenced was peripheral blood, taken 28 days after the second AZD1222 dose. These receptors came from an adult who received the AZD1222 COVID-19 vaccine. Both conserved end residues are part of each CDR3. D genes are given only for firm matches. The size entry is marked missing in some rows and otherwise reads once, few, many or a size class.

j_call,d_call,clone_size,v_call,cdr3_aa,cdr3_nt
TRBJ1-2,NA,NA,TRBV12-3/TRBV12-4,CASSPGGVGGYTF,TGTGCCAGCAGCCCTGGGGGGGTGGGCGGCTACACCTTC
TRBJ2-7,NA,NA,TRBV18,CASSPPGVSPYEQYF,TGTGCCAGCTCACCTCCTGGGGTGTCCCCCTACGAGCAGTACTTC
TRBJ2-1,NA,NA,TRBV11-3,CASSLGGTYNEQFF,TGTGCCAGCAGCTTAGGCGGGACCTACAATGAGCAGTTCTTC
TRBJ1-4,NA,NA,TRBV5-1,CASSEQGPTNEKLFF,TGCGCCAGCAGCGAACAGGGTCCAACTAATGAAAAACTGTTTTTT
TRBJ1-2,NA,NA,TRBV7-9,CASSLTGIYGYTF,TGTGCCAGCAGCTTAACAGGGATCTATGGCTACACCTTC
TRBJ1-2,TRBD1,NA,TRBV9,CASSPTGQEYGYTF,TGTGCCAGCAGTCCCACCGGACAGGAATATGGCTACACCTTC
TRBJ1-6,NA,few,TRBV4-3,CASSQGTTRETSPLHF,TGCGCCAGCAGCCAAGGAACGACACGCGAAACTTCACCCCTCCACTTT
TRBJ2-5,TRBD1,once,TRBV12-3/TRBV12-4,CASRLGGVETQYF,TGTGCCAGCAGGTTAGGGGGCGTCGAGACCCAGTACTTC
TRBJ1-1,NA,NA,TRBV24-1,CATSEKSGTEAFF,TGTGCCACCAGTGAAAAGTCCGGCACTGAAGCTTTCTTT
TRBJ1-3,NA,NA,TRBV28,CASSPPGNTIYF,TGTGCCAGCAGTCCACCAGGGAACACCATATATTTT